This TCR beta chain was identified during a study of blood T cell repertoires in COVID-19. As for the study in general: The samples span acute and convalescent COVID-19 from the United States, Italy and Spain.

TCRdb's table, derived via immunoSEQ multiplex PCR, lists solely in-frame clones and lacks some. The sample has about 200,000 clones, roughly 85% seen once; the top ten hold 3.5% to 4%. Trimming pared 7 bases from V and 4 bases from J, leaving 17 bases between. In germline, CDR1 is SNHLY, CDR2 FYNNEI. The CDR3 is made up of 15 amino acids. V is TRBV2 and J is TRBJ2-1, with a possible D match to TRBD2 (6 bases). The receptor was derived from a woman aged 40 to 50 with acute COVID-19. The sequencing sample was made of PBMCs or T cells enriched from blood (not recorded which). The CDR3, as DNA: TGTGCCAGCACCCTGTCCCTAGCGAGTTACAATGAGCAGTTCTTC. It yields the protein CASTLSLASYNEQFF.